This T cell receptor beta chain originates from a study of Graves' ophthalmopathy and Graves' hyperthyroidism. For the study at large: Peripheral blood collection took place at initial diagnosis, before any treatment.

This clonotype was seen many times. Its antigen is still unknown. RNA transcripts were the template, and TCR beta CDR3 regions were amplified from them. RT-PCR was first run with HTBI primers, then multiplex PCR in a second round. One entry per CDR3 protein, called by TCRdb with MiXCR from the multiplex PCR reads. The sample carries about 500,000 distinct CDR3 sequences, around 14% recorded once. Study conclusions and caveats: Most thyroid clonotypes expanded beyond 0.001 frequency were also found in blood.

CAS ≥3, NOSPECS ≥4, moderate-to-severe activity and duration under 3 months marked donors with ophthalmopathy. Clinicians diagnosed using symptoms, serum thyroxine, TRAb, thyroid ultrasound and orbital computed tomography. V lost 6 bases and J lost 5, with 13 bases in between. The germline V gene has CDR1 MNHEY and CDR2 SMNVEV (reference sequence). The CDR3 contains 13 residues. The chain carries TRBV27 and TRBJ1-1; tentatively, D is TRBD1 (5 bases). Sequencing input: blood. The TCR originated in a woman aged 30 to 39 with Graves' ophthalmopathy. The CDR3 sequence: CASSSGYRTEAFF. CDR3 in DNA: TGTGCCAGCAGCTCAGGGTATCGAACTGAAGCTTTCTTT.